The clone carrying this T cell receptor beta chain was counted once. Its antigen is unidentified. Patients were excluded for autoimmune disease history or systemic immunosuppression. Sampling of blood occurred at baseline, cycle 4 day 1, and cycle 7 day 1. The data were taken from a study of OX40 agonist ivuxolimab in advanced cancers. Per germline, CDR1 LNHDA and CDR2 SQIVND (reference sequence). Between the trimmed V and J ends, which lost 5 bases and 6 bases, there was a span of 17 bases. The length of the CDR3 is 14 residues. Clones were sequenced by immunoSEQ multiplex PCR, and TCRdb holds only the in-frame ones, with some missing. This sample carries 40,000 or so clones, approximately 87% of them seen once, and the ten largest clones take roughly 40%. Regarding the study as a whole: Clones of CD4+ and CD8+ blood T cells grew by week 6 at doses of 0.1 to 3.0 mg/kg. People who partly responded at 0.1-3.0 mg/kg had some of the least clonal expansion seen.

The TCR sequence derives from an adult with an advanced solid tumor such as melanoma, head and neck, liver or kidney cancer. The rearrangement links TRBV19 to TRBJ2-7, with D unresolved. Source: CD4+ or CD8+ T cells sorted from blood, taken in a trial of the OX40 agonist ivuxolimab. The DNA of the CDR3 is TGTGCCAGTAGTCCCCTATACCAATCCGGCGAGCAGTACTTC. It translates to CASSPLYQSGEQYF. Based on the CDR3 plus reference TRBV19 and TRBJ2-7, the full variable domain is DGGITQSPKYLFRKEGQNVTLSCEQNLNHDAMYWYRQDPGQGLRLIYYSQIVNDFQKGDIAEGYSVSREKKESFPLTVTSAQKNPTAFYLCASSPLYQSGEQYFGPGTRLTVT.